The 3 T cell receptor beta chains listed next were all sequenced from one sample in a study of blood T cell repertoires in COVID-19. Only in-frame clones appear in the TCRdb table, and some are missing; sequencing was by immunoSEQ multiplex PCR. The sample carries a few hundred thousand clones, approximately 84% recorded once. Sequenced sample: PBMCs or T cells enriched from blood (not recorded which). The receptors derive from a man aged 35 to 55 who had recovered from COVID-19.

V usage is TRBV3-1 (or the pseudogene TRBV3-2) and J usage is TRBJ2-2, with 7 positions matching TRBD1. Per germline, CDR1 LGHDT and CDR2 YNNKEL (reference sequence). V shed 1 base and J 5 bases; nucleotides not matched to a gene: 4. The CDR3 covers 15 residues. The CDR3 sequence is CASSQARQGTGELFF. The CDR3 DNA sequence: TGTGCCAGCAGCCAAGCGCGACAGGGTACCGGGGAGCTGTTTTTT.

The chain has TRBV7-9 and TRBJ1-4; D call uncertain. There are 13 residues in the CDR3. Deletions cut 5 bases from V and 8 bases from J, with 12 bases between. Germline CDR1 and CDR2: SEHNR and FQNEAQ (reference sequence). The CDR3 loop reads CASSDPGGEKLFF. The DNA for the CDR3 is TGTGCCAGCAGCGACCCGGGAGGCGAAAAACTGTTTTTT.

The J gene is TRBJ2-7, the V gene TRBV30, with 9 bases that match TRBD1. CDR3 size: 14 residues. The germline V gene has CDR1 GTSNPN and CDR2 SVGIG (reference sequence). With V trimmed by 2 bases and J by 4 bases, 6 bases remained unmatched. The DNA for the CDR3 is TGTGCCTGGAGTCCGGGGACAGGGAATTACGAGCAGTACTTC. Protein: CAWSPGTGNYEQYF.